The TCR beta chain under discussion was sequenced for a study of regulatory T cells in long-lasting Graves disease. Findings and limits, study-wide: Persistent Graves' patients had lower TCR diversity than newly diagnosed ones.

This clonotype was recorded a few times. Its antigen is not known. For TCR beta, libraries came from iRepertoire HTBI primers and Arm-PCR of CDR3 regions. TCRdb called the multiplex PCR reads again in MiXCR, with one record for every CDR3 protein. This table holds 550,000 to 700,000 distinct CDR3 sequences, 16% found once. Stated time point: newly diagnosed GD, antithyroid drugs for less than 3 months. PBMC RNA was the source of the TCR library. These records were also assigned to another study, of T cells in Graves' hyperthyroidism and ophthalmopathy. That report notes: The model identified upcoming ophthalmopathy a median approximately 6.5 months ahead of onset.

Sequences were derived from peripheral blood mononuclear cells (PBMCs), sampled at new diagnosis, from a patient treated with antithyroid drugs. The source is a man aged 18 to 30 with Graves disease.

CDR3 loop: CASSFWDEKLFF. Here the CDR3 DNA reads TGTGCCAGCAGCTTTTGGGATGAAAAACTGTTTTTT. The chain employs TRBV5-5 and TRBJ1-4, with D uncertain. Trimming cost V 2 bases and J 6 bases, with 5 bases left between them. The CDR3 extends over 12 amino acids. From germline, CDR1 is SGHKS and CDR2 YYEKEE (reference sequence).